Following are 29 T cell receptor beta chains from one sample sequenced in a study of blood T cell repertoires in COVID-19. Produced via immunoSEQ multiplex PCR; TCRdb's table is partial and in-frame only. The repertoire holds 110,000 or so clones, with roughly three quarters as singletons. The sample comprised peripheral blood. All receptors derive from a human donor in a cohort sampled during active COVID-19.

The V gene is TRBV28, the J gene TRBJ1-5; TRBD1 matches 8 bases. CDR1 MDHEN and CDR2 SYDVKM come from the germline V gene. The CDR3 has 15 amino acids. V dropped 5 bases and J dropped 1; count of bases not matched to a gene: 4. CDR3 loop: CASSAGGLSNQPQHF. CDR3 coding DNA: TGTGCCAGCAGTGCAGGGGGCTTGAGCAATCAGCCCCAGCATTTT.

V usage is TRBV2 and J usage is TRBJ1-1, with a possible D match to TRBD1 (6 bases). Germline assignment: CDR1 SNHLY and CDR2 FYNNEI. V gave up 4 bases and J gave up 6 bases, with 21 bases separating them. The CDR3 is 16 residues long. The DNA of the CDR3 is TGTGCCAGCAGTGCCGACAGGTCACCCAGGAGTTCTGAAGCTTTCTTT. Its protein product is CASSADRSPRSSEAFF. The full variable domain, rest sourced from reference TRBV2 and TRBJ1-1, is EPEVTQTPSHQVTQMGQEVILRCVPISNHLYFYWYRQILGQKVEFLVSFYNNEISEKSEIFDDQFSVERPDGSNFTLKIRSTKLEDSAMYFCASSADRSPRSSEAFFGQGTRLTVV.

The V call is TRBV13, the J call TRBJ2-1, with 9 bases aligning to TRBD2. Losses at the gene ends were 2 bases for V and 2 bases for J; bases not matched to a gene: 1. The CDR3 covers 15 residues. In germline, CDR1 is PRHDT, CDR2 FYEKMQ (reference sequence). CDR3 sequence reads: CASSLRTSAYNEQFF. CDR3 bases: TGTGCCAGCAGCTTACGGACTAGCGCCTACAATGAGCAGTTCTTC.

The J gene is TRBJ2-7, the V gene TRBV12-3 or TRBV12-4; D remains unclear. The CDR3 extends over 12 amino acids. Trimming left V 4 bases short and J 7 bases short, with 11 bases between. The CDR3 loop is CASSSVRWEQYF. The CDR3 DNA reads TGTGCCAGCAGTTCGGTAAGATGGGAGCAGTACTTC.

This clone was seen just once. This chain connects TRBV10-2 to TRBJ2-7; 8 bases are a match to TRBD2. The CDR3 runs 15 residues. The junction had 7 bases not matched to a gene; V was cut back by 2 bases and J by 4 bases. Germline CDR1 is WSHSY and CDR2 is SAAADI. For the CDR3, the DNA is TGCGCCAGCAGTGAGGGTATAAGCGGGAGATACGAGCAGTACTTC. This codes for CASSEGISGRYEQYF.

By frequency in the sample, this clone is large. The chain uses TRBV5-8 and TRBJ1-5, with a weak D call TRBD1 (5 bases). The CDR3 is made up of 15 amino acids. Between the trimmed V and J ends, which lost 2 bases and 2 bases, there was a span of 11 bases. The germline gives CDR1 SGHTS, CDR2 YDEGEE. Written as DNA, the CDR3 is TGTGCCAGCAGCTTACGGGGGGGAGGCAATCAGCCCCAGCATTTT. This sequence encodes CASSLRGGGNQPQHF.

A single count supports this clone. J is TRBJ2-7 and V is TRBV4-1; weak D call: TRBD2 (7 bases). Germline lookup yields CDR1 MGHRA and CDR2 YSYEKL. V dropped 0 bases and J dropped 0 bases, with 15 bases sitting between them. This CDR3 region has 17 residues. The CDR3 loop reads CASSQDPPGDYSYEQYF. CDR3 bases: TGCGCCAGCAGCCAAGATCCGCCAGGGGACTACTCCTACGAGCAGTACTTC.

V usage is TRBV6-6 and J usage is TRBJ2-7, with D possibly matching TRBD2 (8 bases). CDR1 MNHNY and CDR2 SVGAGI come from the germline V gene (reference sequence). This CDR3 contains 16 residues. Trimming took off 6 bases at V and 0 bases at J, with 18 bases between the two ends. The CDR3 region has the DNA TGTGCCAGCAGCCCGGGAGGGGGCGGCAGCTCCTACGAGCAGTACTTC. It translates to CASSPGGGGSSYEQYF.

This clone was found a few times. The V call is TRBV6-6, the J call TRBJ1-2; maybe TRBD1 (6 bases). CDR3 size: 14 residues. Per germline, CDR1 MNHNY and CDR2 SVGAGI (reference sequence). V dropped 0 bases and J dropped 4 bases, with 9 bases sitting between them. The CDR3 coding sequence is TGTGCCAGCAGTTACTCGAGGGGGTCCTATGGCTACACCTTC. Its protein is CASSYSRGSYGYTF.

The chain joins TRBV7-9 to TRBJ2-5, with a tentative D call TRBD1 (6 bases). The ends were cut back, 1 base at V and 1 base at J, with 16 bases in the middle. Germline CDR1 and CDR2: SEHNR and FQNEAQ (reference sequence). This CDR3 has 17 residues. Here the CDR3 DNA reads TGTGCCAGCAGCTTAGTCAGGGGACCCCTCAGCCAAGAGACCCAGTACTTC. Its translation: CASSLVRGPLSQETQYF.

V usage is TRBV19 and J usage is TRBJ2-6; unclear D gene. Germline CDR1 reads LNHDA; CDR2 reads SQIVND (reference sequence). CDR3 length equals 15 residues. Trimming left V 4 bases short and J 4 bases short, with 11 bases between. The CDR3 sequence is CASSTSVSGANVLTF. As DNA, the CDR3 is TGTGCCAGTAGTACCTCGGTATCCGGGGCCAACGTCCTGACTTTC. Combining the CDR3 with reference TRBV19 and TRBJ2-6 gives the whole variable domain DGGITQSPKYLFRKEGQNVTLSCEQNLNHDAMYWYRQDPGQGLRLIYYSQIVNDFQKGDIAEGYSVSREKKESFPLTVTSAQKNPTAFYLCASSTSVSGANVLTFGAGSRLTVL.

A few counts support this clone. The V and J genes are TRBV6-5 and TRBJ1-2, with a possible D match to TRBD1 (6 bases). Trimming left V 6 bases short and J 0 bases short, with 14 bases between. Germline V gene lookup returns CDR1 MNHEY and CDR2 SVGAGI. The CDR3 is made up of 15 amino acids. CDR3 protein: CASSLRTEANYGYTF. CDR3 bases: TGTGCCAGCAGCCTTAGGACAGAAGCTAACTATGGCTACACCTTC.

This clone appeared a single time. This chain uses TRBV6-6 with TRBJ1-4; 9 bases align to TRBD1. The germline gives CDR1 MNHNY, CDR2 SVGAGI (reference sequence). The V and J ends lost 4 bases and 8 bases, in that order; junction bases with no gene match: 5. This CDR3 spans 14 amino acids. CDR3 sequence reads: CASSFLQGAEKLFF. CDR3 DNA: TGTGCCAGCAGTTTCCTACAGGGGGCGGAAAAACTGTTTTTT.

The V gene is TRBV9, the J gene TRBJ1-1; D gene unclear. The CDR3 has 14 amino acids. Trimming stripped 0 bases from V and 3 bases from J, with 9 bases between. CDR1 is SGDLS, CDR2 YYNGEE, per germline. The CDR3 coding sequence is TGTGCCAGCAGCGTAGTCGTATCTTACACTGAAGCTTTCTTT. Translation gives CASSVVVSYTEAFF.

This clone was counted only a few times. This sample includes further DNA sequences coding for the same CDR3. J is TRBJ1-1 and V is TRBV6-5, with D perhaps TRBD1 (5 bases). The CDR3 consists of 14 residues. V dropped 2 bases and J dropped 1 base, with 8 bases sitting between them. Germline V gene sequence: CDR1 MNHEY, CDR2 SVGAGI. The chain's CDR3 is CASSYRGRNTEAFF. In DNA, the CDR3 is TGTGCCAGCAGTTACAGGGGCAGGAACACTGAAGCTTTCTTT.

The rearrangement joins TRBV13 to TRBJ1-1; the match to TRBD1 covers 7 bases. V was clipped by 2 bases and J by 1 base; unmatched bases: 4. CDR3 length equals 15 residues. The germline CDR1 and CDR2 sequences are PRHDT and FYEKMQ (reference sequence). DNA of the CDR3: TGTGCCAGCAGCTTAAACAGGGGCGAGAACACTGAAGCTTTCTTT. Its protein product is CASSLNRGENTEAFF. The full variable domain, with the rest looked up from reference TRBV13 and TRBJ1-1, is AAGVIQSPRHLIKEKRETATLKCYPIPRHDTVYWYQQGPGQDPQFLISFYEKMQSDKGSIPDRFSAQQFSDYHSELNMSSLELGDSALYFCASSLNRGENTEAFFGQGTRLTVV.

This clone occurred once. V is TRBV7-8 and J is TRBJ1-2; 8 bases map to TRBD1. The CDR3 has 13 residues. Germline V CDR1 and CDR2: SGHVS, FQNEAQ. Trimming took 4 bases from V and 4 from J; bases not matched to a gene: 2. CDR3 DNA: TGTGCCAGCAGCTCCGGACAGGGCTATGGCTACACCTTC. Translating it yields CASSSGQGYGYTF.

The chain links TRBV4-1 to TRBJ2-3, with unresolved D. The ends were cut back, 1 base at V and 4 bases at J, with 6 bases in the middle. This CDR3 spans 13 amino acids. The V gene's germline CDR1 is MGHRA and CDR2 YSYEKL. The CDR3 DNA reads TGCGCCAGCAGCCAAGTGGGCGCAGATACGCAGTATTTT. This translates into CASSQVGADTQYF.

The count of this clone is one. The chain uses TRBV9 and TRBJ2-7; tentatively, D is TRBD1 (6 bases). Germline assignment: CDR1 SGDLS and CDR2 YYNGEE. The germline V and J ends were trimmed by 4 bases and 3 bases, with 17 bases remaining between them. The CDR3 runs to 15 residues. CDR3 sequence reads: CASSLRQGSFYEQYF. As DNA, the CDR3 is TGTGCCAGCAGCCTTCGCCAGGGGTCTTTCTACGAGCAGTACTTC.

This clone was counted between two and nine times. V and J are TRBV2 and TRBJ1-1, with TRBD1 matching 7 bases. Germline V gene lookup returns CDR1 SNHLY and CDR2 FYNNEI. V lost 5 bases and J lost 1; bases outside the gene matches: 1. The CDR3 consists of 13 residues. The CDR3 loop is CASSRTGNTEAFF. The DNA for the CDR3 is TGTGCCAGCAGTCGGACAGGGAACACTGAAGCTTTCTTT.

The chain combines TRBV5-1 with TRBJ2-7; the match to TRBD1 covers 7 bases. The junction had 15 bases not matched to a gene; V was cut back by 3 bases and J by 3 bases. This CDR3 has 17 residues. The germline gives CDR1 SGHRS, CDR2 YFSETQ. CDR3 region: CASSSTGTETLGYEQYF. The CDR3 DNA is TGCGCCAGCAGCTCAACCGGGACAGAAACCCTAGGCTACGAGCAGTACTTC. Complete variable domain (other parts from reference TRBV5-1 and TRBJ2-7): KAGVTQTPRYLIKTRGQQVTLSCSPISGHRSVSWYQQTPGQGLQFLFEYFSETQRNKGNFPGRFSGRQFSNSRSEMNVSTLELGDSALYLCASSSTGTETLGYEQYFGPGTRLTVT.

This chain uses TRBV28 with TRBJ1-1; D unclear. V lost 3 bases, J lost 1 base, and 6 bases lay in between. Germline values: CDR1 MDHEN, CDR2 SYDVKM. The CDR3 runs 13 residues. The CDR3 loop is CASSFSRNTEAFF. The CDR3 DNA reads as TGTGCCAGCAGTTTTAGCAGGAACACTGAAGCTTTCTTT. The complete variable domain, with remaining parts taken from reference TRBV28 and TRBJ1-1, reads DVKVTQSSRYLVKRTGEKVFLECVQDMDHENMFWYRQDPGLGLRLIYFSYDVKMKEKGDIPEGYSVSREKKERFSLILESASTNQTSMYLCASSFSRNTEAFFGQGTRLTVV.

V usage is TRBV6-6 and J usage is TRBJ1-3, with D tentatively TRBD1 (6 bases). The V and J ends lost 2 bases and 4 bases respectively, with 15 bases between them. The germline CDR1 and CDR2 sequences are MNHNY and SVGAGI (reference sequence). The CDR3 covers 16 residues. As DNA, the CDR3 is TGTGCCAGCAGTTACACGATGGGGGCGCGCGGAAACACCATATATTTT. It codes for CASSYTMGARGNTIYF.

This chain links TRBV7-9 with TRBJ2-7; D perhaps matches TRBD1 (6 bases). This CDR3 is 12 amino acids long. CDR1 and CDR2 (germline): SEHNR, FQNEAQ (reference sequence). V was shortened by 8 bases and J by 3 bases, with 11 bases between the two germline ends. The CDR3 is CASSRGLYEQYF. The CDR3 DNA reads TGTGCCAGCTCCAGGGGCCTCTACGAGCAGTACTTC.

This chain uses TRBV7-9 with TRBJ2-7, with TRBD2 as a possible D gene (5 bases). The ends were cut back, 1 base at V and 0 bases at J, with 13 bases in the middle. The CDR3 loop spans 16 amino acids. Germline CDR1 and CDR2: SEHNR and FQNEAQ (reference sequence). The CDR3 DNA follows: TGTGCCAGCAGCTTAGGAGCGGCTGGGAACTCCTACGAGCAGTACTTC. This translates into CASSLGAAGNSYEQYF.

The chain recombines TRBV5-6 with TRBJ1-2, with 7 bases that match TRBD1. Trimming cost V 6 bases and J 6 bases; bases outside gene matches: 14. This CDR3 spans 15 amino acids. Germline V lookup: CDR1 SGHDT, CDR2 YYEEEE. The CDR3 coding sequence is TGTGCCAGCATCCGGACAGGAGGGCCTATTGATGGCTACACCTTC. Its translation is CASIRTGGPIDGYTF.

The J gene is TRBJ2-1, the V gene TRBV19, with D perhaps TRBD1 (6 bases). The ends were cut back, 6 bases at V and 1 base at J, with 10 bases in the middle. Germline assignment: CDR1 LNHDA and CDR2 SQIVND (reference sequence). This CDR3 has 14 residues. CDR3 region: CASRRTGSYNEQFF. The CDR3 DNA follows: TGTGCCAGTAGACGAACAGGGTCCTACAATGAGCAGTTCTTC.

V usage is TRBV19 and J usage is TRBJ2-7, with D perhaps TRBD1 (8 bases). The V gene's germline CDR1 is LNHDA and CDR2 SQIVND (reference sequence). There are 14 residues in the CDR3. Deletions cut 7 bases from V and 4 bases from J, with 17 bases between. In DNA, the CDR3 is TGTGCCAGTACTTACAGGGGGGGAGAGTACGAGCAGTACTTC. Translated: CASTYRGGEYEQYF.

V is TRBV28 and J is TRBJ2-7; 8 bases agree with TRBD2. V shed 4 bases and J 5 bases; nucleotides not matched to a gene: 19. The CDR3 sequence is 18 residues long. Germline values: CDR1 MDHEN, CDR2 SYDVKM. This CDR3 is CASSSLFLAGLVPNEQYF. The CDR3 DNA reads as TGTGCCAGCAGTTCTCTTTTCTTAGCGGGACTAGTACCAAACGAGCAGTACTTC.